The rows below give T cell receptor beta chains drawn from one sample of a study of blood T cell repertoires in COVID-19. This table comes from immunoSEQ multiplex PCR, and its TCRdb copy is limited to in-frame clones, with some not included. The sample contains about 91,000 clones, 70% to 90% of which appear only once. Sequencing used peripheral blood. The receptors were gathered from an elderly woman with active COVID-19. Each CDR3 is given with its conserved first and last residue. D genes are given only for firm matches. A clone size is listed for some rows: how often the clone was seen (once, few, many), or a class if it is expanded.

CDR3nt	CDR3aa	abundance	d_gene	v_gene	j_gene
TGTGCCAGTAGTGGTGGGGTCGGCGGGGATACGCAGTATTTT	CASSGGVGGDTQYF	-	-	TRBV19	TRBJ2-3
TGTGCCAGCAGCTTGGAACCTGCCGGGGGGTACGAGCAGTACTTC	CASSLEPAGGYEQYF	-	TRBD2	TRBV5-4	TRBJ2-7
TGTGCCAGCGGCCCCCCGGGACAGGACGAAAAACTGTTTTTT	CASGPPGQDEKLFF	few	TRBD1	TRBV28	TRBJ1-4
TGTGCCAGCAGTATCGGACAGGCCTCGGCCGGGGAGCTGTTTTTT	CASSIGQASAGELFF	-	TRBD1	TRBV7-9	TRBJ2-2
TGTGCCAGCAGCTTATGGGCGGGCCAGGAGCAGTTCTTC	CASSLWAGQEQFF	-	-	TRBV13	TRBJ2-1
TGTGCCAGCAGCTTAGGGGGGACAGGGGTTTCACCCCTCCACTTT	CASSLGGTGVSPLHF	-	TRBD1	TRBV11-2	TRBJ1-6
TGTGCCAGCACTCGAGGGAGGTCGAACACTGAAGCTTTCTTT	CASTRGRSNTEAFF	-	-	TRBV28	TRBJ1-1
TGTGCCTGGAGTCTCAGTAATAACTATGGCTACACCTTC	CAWSLSNNYGYTF	-	-	TRBV30	TRBJ1-2
TGCGCCAGCAGCTCCCAGGTCCAGGTGTCCACGTACCTAACGCTCCAAGAGACCCAGTACTTC	CASSSQVQVSTYLTLQETQYF	-	-	TRBV5-1	TRBJ2-5
TGTGCCAGCAGCCGAGACAGGGGGCAGGCAACCGGGGAGCTGTTTTTT	CASSRDRGQATGELFF	-	TRBD1	TRBV7-9	TRBJ2-2
TGTGCCACCAGTGACCCCAGGATCGGGACAGGGGACATTCAGTACTTC	CATSDPRIGTGDIQYF	-	TRBD1	TRBV24-1	TRBJ2-4